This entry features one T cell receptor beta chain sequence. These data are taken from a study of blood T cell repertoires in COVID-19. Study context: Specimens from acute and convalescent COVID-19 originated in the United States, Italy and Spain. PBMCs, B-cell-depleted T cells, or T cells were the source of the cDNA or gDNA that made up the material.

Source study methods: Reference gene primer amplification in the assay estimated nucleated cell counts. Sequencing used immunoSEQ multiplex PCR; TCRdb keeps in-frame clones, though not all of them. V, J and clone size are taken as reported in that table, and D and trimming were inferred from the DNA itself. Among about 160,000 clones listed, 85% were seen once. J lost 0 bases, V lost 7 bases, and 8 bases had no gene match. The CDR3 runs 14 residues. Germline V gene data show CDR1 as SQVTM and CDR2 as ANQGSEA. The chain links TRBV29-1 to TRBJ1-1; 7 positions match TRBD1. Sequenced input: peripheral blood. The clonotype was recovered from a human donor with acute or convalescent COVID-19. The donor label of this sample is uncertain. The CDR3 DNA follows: TGCAGCGACCGGACAGGAGAGATGAACACTGAAGCTTTCTTT. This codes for CSDRTGEMNTEAFF.